What follows are 21 T cell receptor beta chains derived from one specimen sequenced in a study of T cells in Graves' hyperthyroidism and ophthalmopathy. The TCR beta CDR3 regions underwent amplification using RNA transcripts as the source. Carried out on the TCR CDR3, a first-round RT-PCR used the HTBI primer set. One entry per CDR3 protein results from TCRdb running MiXCR on the multiplex PCR reads. The table records about 610,000 distinct CDR3 sequences, around 45% of them present only once. The specimen sequenced was peripheral blood or thyroid tissue (not recorded which). The receptors derive from a young woman with Graves' hyperthyroidism.

This sequence joins TRBV3-1 and TRBJ2-7; no firm D call. Trimming pared 1 base from V and 7 bases from J, leaving 8 bases between. The CDR3 has 12 residues. Germline CDR1 reads LGHDT; CDR2 reads YNNKEL (reference sequence). CDR3 DNA: TGTGCCAGCAGCCAAGTAGGGAAAGAGCAGTACTTC. It specifies CASSQVGKEQYF.

There are a few counts of this clonotype. The chain carries TRBV29-1 and TRBJ1-5; 7 bases map to TRBD1. Germline V gene data show CDR1 as SQVTM and CDR2 as ANQGSEA. The CDR3 sequence is 11 residues long. The CDR3 nucleotides read TGCAGTGGACAGGGCAATCAGCCCCAGCATTTT. This encodes CSGQGNQPQHF.

This chain links TRBV2 with TRBJ1-2; 10 nucleotides align to TRBD1. The CDR3 has 15 amino acids. The germline V gene has CDR1 SNHLY and CDR2 FYNNEI. Unmatched junction bases numbered 11, after V lost 6 bases and J lost 7 bases. CDR3 coding DNA: TGTGCCAGCAGCTCGCCCCAGGGACAGGGGTTTGGCTACACCTTC. It codes for CASSSPQGQGFGYTF.

The chain has TRBV10-3 and TRBJ2-5, with 7 bases identical to TRBD1. V was pared by 5 bases and J by 5 bases, with 5 bases of the junction left unmatched. CDR1 is ENHRY and CDR2 is SYGVKD in the germline V gene. The CDR3 runs to 13 residues. The CDR3 protein is CAISTGQRETQYF. In nucleotides, the CDR3 is TGTGCCATCAGTACGGGACAGAGGGAGACCCAGTACTTC.

This chain links TRBV7-3 with TRBJ2-7; 9 nucleotides line up with TRBD1. The CDR3 is 16 residues long. CDR1 is SGHTA, CDR2 FQGTGA, per germline. J gave up 1 base and V 5 bases, and 9 bases lay outside the gene matches. Written as DNA, the CDR3 is TGTGCCAGCAGCCCCCCGAAGGGACAGGGATCCTACGAGCAGTACTTC. This codes for CASSPPKGQGSYEQYF. Complete variable domain (other parts from reference TRBV7-3 and TRBJ2-7): GAGVSQTPSNKVTEKGKYVELRCDPISGHTALYWYRQSLGQGPEFLIYFQGTGAADDSGLPNDRFFAVRPEGSVSTLKIQRTERGDSAVYLCASSPPKGQGSYEQYFGPGTRLTVT.

This clonotype was seen ten or more times. The genes are TRBV4-1 and TRBJ1-5; 7 nucleotides agree with TRBD1. The germline gives CDR1 MGHRA, CDR2 YSYEKL. The CDR3 contains 15 residues. The V and J ends lost 3 bases and 6 bases, in that order; junction bases with no gene match: 8. CDR3 region: CASSHRDSVLQPQHF. The CDR3 DNA sequence: TGCGCCAGCAGCCACCGGGACAGCGTTCTTCAGCCCCAGCATTTT.

This clonotype was seen ten or more times. The chain carries TRBV2 and TRBJ2-5; 10 bases are a match to TRBD2. Trimming at V came to 7 bases and at J to 5 bases, leaving 7 bases not matched to a gene. There are 14 residues in the CDR3. In germline, CDR1 is SNHLY, CDR2 FYNNEI. Here the CDR3 DNA reads TGTGCCAGCAATCTAGCGGGGGAAGGGGAGACCCAGTACTTC. It translates to CASNLAGEGETQYF.

The chain is built from TRBV6-5 and TRBJ2-7; a weak D match, TRBD1 (6 bases). V lost 5 bases and J 4 bases, leaving 21 bases between the germline ends. The CDR3 contains 16 residues. In germline, CDR1 is MNHEY, CDR2 SVGAGI. The CDR3 DNA reads TGTGCCAGCAGTGAATCGTTGTCGGGACATTTTTACGAGCAGTACTTC. It specifies CASSESLSGHFYEQYF.

This clonotype was detected ten times or more. The chain links TRBV29-1 to TRBJ1-6, with TRBD1 matching over 8 bases. The CDR3 sequence is 14 residues long. Germline V gives CDR1 SQVTM, CDR2 ANQGSEA. Trimming took 6 bases from V and 9 from J; bases not matched to a gene: 10. CDR3 amino acids: CSVSGGQAGSPLHF. The CDR3 nucleotides are TGCAGCGTCAGTGGGGGACAGGCGGGTTCACCCCTCCACTTT.

In this sample, this clonotype turned up once. This clone may be a read error of a much larger clone one base away. V is TRBV6-1 and J is TRBJ2-7; the D is unclear. This CDR3 region has 11 residues. V was trimmed by 7 bases and J by 2 bases, leaving 6 bases between them. Germline assignment: CDR1 MNHNS and CDR2 SASEGT. CDR3 sequence (DNA): TGTGCCAGCACCACGGCCTACGAGCAGTACTTC. Protein product: CASTTAYEQYF.

This clonotype appeared many times. This chain connects TRBV4-3 to TRBJ2-7, with D unresolved. This CDR3 is built from 13 residues. Germline V gene data show CDR1 as LGHNA and CDR2 as YSLEER. V was clipped by 4 bases and J by 4 bases, with 11 bases between them. The CDR3 bases are TGCGCCAGCAGCCCCTCCCAAGGTTACGAGCAGTACTTC. Translating it yields CASSPSQGYEQYF.

The chain couples TRBV15 to TRBJ2-5; D not certain. CDR3 length: 14 residues. V was clipped by 1 base and J by 11 bases, with 17 bases between them. Per the germline V gene, CDR1 is LNHNV and CDR2 is YYDKDF (reference sequence). CDR3 nucleotides: TGTGCCACCAGCAGAGGAGGACGCCAAGAGAGGCAGTACTTC. Translating it yields CATSRGGRQERQYF.

This chain joins TRBV19 and TRBJ2-7; 10 nucleotides align to TRBD2. Looked up from germline, CDR1 is LNHDA and CDR2 is SQIVND (reference sequence). V lost 4 bases and J lost 2; bases outside the gene matches: 11. CDR3 size: 17 residues. CDR3 loop: CASSNGLAETNTYEQYF. The CDR3 bases are TGTGCCAGTAGTAACGGACTAGCGGAAACCAATACCTACGAGCAGTACTTC.

V and J are TRBV20-1 and TRBJ1-2; D might be TRBD1 (6 bases). V gave up 6 bases and J gave up 2 bases, with 19 bases separating them. This CDR3 is 15 amino acids long. Germline V CDR1 and CDR2: DFQATT, SNEGSKA (reference sequence). CDR3 amino acids: CSAIEGGDGNYGYTF. In DNA, the CDR3 is TGCAGTGCGATAGAGGGGGGGGACGGGAACTATGGCTACACCTTC.

The chain recombines TRBV9 with TRBJ2-5; 7 nucleotides agree with TRBD2. V shed 3 bases, J shed 4 bases, and the junction held 9 bases outside the gene matches. Looked up from germline, CDR1 is SGDLS and CDR2 is YYNGEE. The CDR3 covers 15 residues. CDR3 sequence: CASSESGTGGETQYF. The CDR3 region has the DNA TGTGCCAGCAGCGAATCCGGGACGGGGGGAGAGACCCAGTACTTC.

This clonotype occurred many times. This chain links TRBV9 with TRBJ1-3, with D possibly TRBD1 on 5 matching bases. Trimming removed 3 bases at V and 2 bases at J, with 18 bases between. Germline V gene lookup returns CDR1 SGDLS and CDR2 YYNGEE. CDR3 length: 17 amino acids. CDR3 bases: TGTGCCAGCAGCGCACGGACACTCCTAGGGGCTGGAAACACCATATATTTT. It yields the protein CASSARTLLGAGNTIYF.

At least ten counts were recorded for this clonotype. V usage is TRBV2 and J usage is TRBJ2-7, with TRBD1 matching over 7 bases. Germline lookup yields CDR1 SNHLY and CDR2 FYNNEI. Losses at the gene ends were 7 bases for V and 3 bases for J; bases not matched to a gene: 6. CDR3 length equals 13 residues. The CDR3 region is CASMRGLSYEQYF. CDR3 DNA sequence: TGTGCCAGCATGAGGGGGCTGAGCTACGAGCAGTACTTC.

This clonotype was counted ten times or more. The V gene is TRBV7-9, the J gene TRBJ1-2; TRBD1 matches 7 bases. Trimming removed 5 bases from V and 7 bases from J; junction bases left unmatched: 7. Germline CDR1 and CDR2: SEHNR and FQNEAQ (reference sequence). The CDR3 has 13 residues. The DNA for the CDR3 is TGTGCCAGCAGCCCAGGGGGGGCGCCTGGCTACACCTTC. As protein: CASSPGGAPGYTF.

This clonotype was recorded at least ten times. The J gene is TRBJ1-6, the V gene TRBV5-1; D not certain. Germline V gives CDR1 SGHRS, CDR2 YFSETQ. The CDR3 loop spans 16 amino acids. Trimming took 0 bases from V and 4 from J, leaving 11 bases between them. CDR3 DNA sequence: TGCGCCAGCAGCTTGGAAGGCCCGACATATAATTCACCCCTCCACTTT. Translation: CASSLEGPTYNSPLHF. Full variable domain (rest looked up from reference TRBV5-1 and TRBJ1-6): KAGVTQTPRYLIKTRGQQVTLSCSPISGHRSVSWYQQTPGQGLQFLFEYFSETQRNKGNFPGRFSGRQFSNSRSEMNVSTLELGDSALYLCASSLEGPTYNSPLHFGNGTRLTVT.

Comment on this clonotype: One base away lies a much larger clone, so this may be a sequencing read error. The chain uses TRBV7-9 and TRBJ2-7; D perhaps matches TRBD2 (5 bases). CDR3 length: 15 residues. CDR1 and CDR2 (germline): SEHNR, FQNEAQ (reference sequence). CDR3 in DNA: TGTGCCAACAGCTTCGACGGACCGGGGTCCTACGAGCAGTACTTC. It encodes CANSFDGPGSYEQYF. The full variable domain, its missing parts supplied by reference TRBV7-9 and TRBJ2-7, is DTGVSQNPRHKITKRGQNVTFRCDPISEHNRLYWYRQTLGQGPEFLTYFQNEAQLEKSRLLSDRFSAERPKGSFSTLEIQRTEQGDSAMYLCANSFDGPGSYEQYFGPGTRLTVT.

This chain links TRBV6-1 with TRBJ2-7, with TRBD1 matching 7 bases. Germline-derived CDR1 and CDR2 are MNHNS and SASEGT. V dropped 6 bases and J dropped 6; count of bases not matched to a gene: 17. The CDR3 runs 16 residues. The CDR3 bases are TGTGCCAGCAGCGGACCCACCGGGACAGTTAAAGGCGAGCAGTACTTC. Protein sequence: CASSGPTGTVKGEQYF.